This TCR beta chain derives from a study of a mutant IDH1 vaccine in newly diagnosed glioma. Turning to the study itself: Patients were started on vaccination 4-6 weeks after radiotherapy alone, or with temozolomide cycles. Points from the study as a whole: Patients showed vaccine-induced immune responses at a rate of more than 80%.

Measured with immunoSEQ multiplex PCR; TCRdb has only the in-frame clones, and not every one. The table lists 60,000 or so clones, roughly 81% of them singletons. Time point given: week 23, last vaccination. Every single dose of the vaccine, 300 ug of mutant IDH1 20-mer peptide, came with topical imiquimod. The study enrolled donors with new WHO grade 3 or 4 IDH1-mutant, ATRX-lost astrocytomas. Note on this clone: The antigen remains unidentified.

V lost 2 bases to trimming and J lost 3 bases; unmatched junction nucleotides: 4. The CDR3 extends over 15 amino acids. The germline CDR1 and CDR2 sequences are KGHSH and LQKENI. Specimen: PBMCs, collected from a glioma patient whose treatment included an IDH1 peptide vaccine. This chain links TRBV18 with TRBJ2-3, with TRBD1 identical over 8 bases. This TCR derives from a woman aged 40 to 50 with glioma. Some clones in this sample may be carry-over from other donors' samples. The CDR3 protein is CASSPWTGQTDTQYF. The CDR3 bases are TGTGCCAGCTCACCATGGACAGGGCAAACAGATACGCAGTATTTT.